These 18 T cell receptor beta chains were all obtained from the same sample, sequenced in a study of T-cell reconstitution after alpha-beta-depleted transplantation in children. During its preparation, the TCRbeta library received unique molecular identifiers. Each CDR3 protein is one row after TCRdb ran MiXCR on the PCR reads. The sample includes 450,000 to 600,000 distinct CDR3 sequences, 18% seen only once; the top ten take around 3.3%. Sequenced here: PBMCs from the stem cell graft donor, sampled from the stem cell graft. The source of these receptors is a human donor who donated a stem cell graft to a child with acute lymphoblastic leukemia.

This clonotype turned up a few times. The chain combines TRBV3-1 with TRBJ1-5; unclear D gene. Trimming took off 3 bases at V and 4 bases at J, with 4 bases between the two ends. The CDR3 spans 12 residues. The germline gives CDR1 LGHDT, CDR2 YNNKEL (reference sequence). Here the CDR3 DNA reads TGTGCCAGCAGCCACTATAATCAGCCCCAGCATTTT. This codes for CASSHYNQPQHF.

This clonotype was observed a handful of times. The gene calls are TRBV5-1 and TRBJ2-3; the D is unclear. This CDR3 is built from 14 residues. The germline CDR1 and CDR2 sequences are SGHRS and YFSETQ. Deletions cut 3 bases from V and 6 bases from J, with 14 bases between. The CDR3 DNA follows: TGCGCCAGCAGCTCGCCGGTTGGTGGGGATACGCAGTATTTT. Its translation: CASSSPVGGDTQYF.

The rearrangement links TRBV12-3 or TRBV12-4 to TRBJ2-2; the D gene is possibly TRBD2 (6 bases). The V and J ends lost 1 base and 6 bases respectively, with 12 bases between them. The CDR3 has 15 amino acids. The CDR3 DNA sequence: TGTGCCAGCAGTTTAGGGCGGCGGGACGCCGGGGAGCTGTTTTTT. It yields the protein CASSLGRRDAGELFF.

This clonotype was seen a handful of times. The chain recombines TRBV20-1 with TRBJ2-4; 10 bases are shared with TRBD1. Germline CDR1 reads DFQATT; CDR2 reads SNEGSKA (reference sequence). The CDR3 is 15 amino acids. V shed 6 bases, J shed 0 bases, and the junction held 5 bases outside the gene matches. CDR3 residues: CSAPDRGIAKNIQYF. Written as DNA, the CDR3 is TGCAGTGCCCCGGACAGGGGGATAGCCAAAAACATTCAGTACTTC.

The V gene is TRBV9, the J gene TRBJ2-1; 10 bases fit TRBD1. CDR1 SGDLS and CDR2 YYNGEE come from the germline V gene. Trimming took 4 bases from V and 4 from J; bases not matched to a gene: 8. CDR3 length: 16 residues. The CDR3 nucleotides read TGTGCCAGCAGCCCCCCACGACAGGGGGCTTACAATGAGCAGTTCTTC. Protein product: CASSPPRQGAYNEQFF.

This chain joins TRBV4-2 and TRBJ2-1; D perhaps matches TRBD2 (6 bases). From germline, CDR1 is LGHNA and CDR2 YNFKEQ. The CDR3 extends over 16 amino acids. The V end lost 0 bases, the J end lost 7 bases, and 16 bases lay between the germline ends. The CDR3 here is CASSQDPGPSGNEQFF. Written as DNA, the CDR3 is TGTGCCAGCAGCCAAGATCCGGGTCCCAGCGGGAATGAGCAGTTCTTC.

This clonotype has more than one count but fewer than ten. The V call is TRBV6-6, the J call TRBJ2-7; D gene unclear. Per germline, CDR1 MNHNY and CDR2 SVGAGI (reference sequence). Trimming removed 2 bases at V and 3 bases at J, with 8 bases between. The CDR3 is 13 residues long. The CDR3: CASSYEASYEQYF. As DNA, the CDR3 is TGTGCCAGCAGTTACGAAGCTAGCTACGAGCAGTACTTC.

The CDR3 region has the DNA TGTGCCAGCAGGATGGACAGCCGGAGATCCTACGAGCAGTACTTC. It yields the protein CASRMDSRRSYEQYF. The chain carries TRBV28 and TRBJ2-7, with TRBD1 as a possible D gene (6 bases). CDR1 MDHEN and CDR2 SYDVKM come from the germline V gene. Trimming pared 6 bases from V and 1 base from J, leaving 16 bases between. The CDR3 extends over 15 amino acids.

The rearrangement joins TRBV12-3 or TRBV12-4 to TRBJ2-1; D may be TRBD2 (6 bases). This CDR3 is 14 amino acids long. Trimming pared 7 bases from V and 3 bases from J, leaving 13 bases between. CDR3 amino acids: CASTVPAGYNEQFF. In DNA, the CDR3 is TGTGCCAGCACCGTCCCAGCGGGCTACAATGAGCAGTTCTTC.

This chain joins TRBV20-1 and TRBJ2-3; D uncertain. CDR3 length: 10 amino acids. The ends were cut back, 5 bases at V and 7 bases at J, with 7 bases in the middle. Germline V gene data show CDR1 as DFQATT and CDR2 as SNEGSKA (reference sequence). CDR3 loop: CSAAGNTQYF. The DNA for the CDR3 is TGCAGTGCTGCTGGAAATACGCAGTATTTT.

This clonotype was seen a few times. This sequence joins TRBV18 and TRBJ2-7; 7 nucleotides match TRBD1. CDR1 and CDR2 from the germline V gene are KGHSH and LQKENI. With V trimmed by 3 bases and J by 7 bases, 12 bases remained unmatched. This CDR3 is 15 amino acids long. DNA of the CDR3: TGTGCCAGCTCACCTCCAGGGGGTGGTCTCGGGGAGCAGTACTTC. This translates into CASSPPGGGLGEQYF.

This clonotype occurred a few times. The CDR3 DNA is TGTGCCAGCAGTTACATTAATTCACCCCTCCACTTT. Amino acids: CASSYINSPLHF. The J gene is TRBJ1-6, the V gene TRBV27; D remains ambiguous. V was shortened by 4 bases and J by 6 bases, with 4 bases between the two germline ends. The germline CDR1 and CDR2 sequences are MNHEY and SMNVEV (reference sequence). The CDR3 loop spans 12 amino acids.

This clonotype was recorded a few times. The rearrangement joins TRBV29-1 to TRBJ2-4; the D is unclear. Per the germline V gene, CDR1 is SQVTM and CDR2 is ANQGSEA. This CDR3 contains 12 residues. The germline V and J ends were trimmed by 1 base and 7 bases, with 8 bases remaining between them. The CDR3 nucleotides read TGCAGCGTTGAAGGGGCAAGGAACATTCAGTACTTC. As protein: CSVEGARNIQYF.

The chain employs TRBV14 and TRBJ1-6; D perhaps matches TRBD1 (6 bases). The germline CDR1 and CDR2 sequences are SGHDN and FVKESK. The ends were cut back, 5 bases at V and 10 bases at J, with 18 bases in the middle. CDR3 size: 15 residues. The CDR3 DNA reads TGTGCCAGCAGCTTCCTTGGGCAGGGGCGATCACCCCTCCACTTT. Translating it yields CASSFLGQGRSPLHF.

This chain joins TRBV5-1 and TRBJ1-1; no firm D call. V was shortened by 0 bases and J by 0 bases, with 9 bases between the two germline ends. The CDR3 runs 15 residues. CDR1 is SGHRS, CDR2 YFSETQ, per germline. The CDR3 region has the DNA TGCGCCAGCAGCTTGGGCTGGGGAATGAACACTGAAGCTTTCTTT. This sequence encodes CASSLGWGMNTEAFF. Based on the CDR3 plus reference TRBV5-1 and TRBJ1-1, the full variable domain is KAGVTQTPRYLIKTRGQQVTLSCSPISGHRSVSWYQQTPGQGLQFLFEYFSETQRNKGNFPGRFSGRQFSNSRSEMNVSTLELGDSALYLCASSLGWGMNTEAFFGQGTRLTVV.

This chain connects TRBV6-1 to TRBJ1-6; 8 bases match TRBD1. Germline V CDR1 and CDR2: MNHNS, SASEGT. CDR3 length: 15 amino acids. Trimming took 7 bases from V and 8 from J; bases not matched to a gene: 10. This chain's CDR3 is CASIEGGQVYSPLHF. The CDR3 coding sequence is TGTGCCAGCATCGAGGGGGGACAGGTGTATTCACCCCTCCACTTT.

The sample holds a few counts of this clonotype. The gene calls are TRBV5-1 and TRBJ2-1, with 11 bases identical to TRBD2. The junction had 2 bases not matched to a gene; V was cut back by 0 bases and J by 3 bases. The CDR3 loop spans 16 amino acids. Germline V gene data show CDR1 as SGHRS and CDR2 as YFSETQ. Here the CDR3 DNA reads TGCGCCAGCAGCTTGGCTAGCGGGGGGATCTACAATGAGCAGTTCTTC. This translates into CASSLASGGIYNEQFF.

This clonotype appeared many times. The chain is built from TRBV11-2 and TRBJ2-2; D is perhaps TRBD2 (6 bases). The CDR3 consists of 18 residues. The V gene lost 6 bases and the J gene lost 0 bases, with 20 bases spanning the gap. Germline lookup yields CDR1 SGHAT and CDR2 FQNNGV. DNA of the CDR3: TGTGCCAGCAGGGCCGGGCTAGGCGGGGCAACGAACACCGGGGAGCTGTTTTTT. Translating it yields CASRAGLGGATNTGELFF.